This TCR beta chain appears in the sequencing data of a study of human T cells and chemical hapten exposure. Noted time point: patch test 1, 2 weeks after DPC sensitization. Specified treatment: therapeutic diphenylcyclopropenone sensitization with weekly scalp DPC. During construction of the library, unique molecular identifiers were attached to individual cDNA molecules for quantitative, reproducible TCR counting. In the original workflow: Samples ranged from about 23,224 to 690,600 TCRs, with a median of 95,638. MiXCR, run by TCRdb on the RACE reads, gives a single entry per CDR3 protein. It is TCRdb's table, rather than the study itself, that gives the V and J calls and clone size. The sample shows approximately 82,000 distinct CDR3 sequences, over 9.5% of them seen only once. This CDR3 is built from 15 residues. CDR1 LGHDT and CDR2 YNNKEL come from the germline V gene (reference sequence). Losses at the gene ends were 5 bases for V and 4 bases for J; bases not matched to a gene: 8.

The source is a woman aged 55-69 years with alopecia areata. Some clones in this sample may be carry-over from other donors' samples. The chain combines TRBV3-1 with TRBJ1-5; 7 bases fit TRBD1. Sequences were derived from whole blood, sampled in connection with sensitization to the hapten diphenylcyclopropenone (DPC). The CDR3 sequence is CASSKSGQPNQPQHF. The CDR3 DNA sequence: TGTGCCAGCAGCAAGTCGGGACAGCCAAATCAGCCCCAGCATTTT.